The 12 T cell receptor beta chains reported below all come from one sample, sequenced in a study of blood T cell repertoires in COVID-19. Here immunoSEQ multiplex PCR was the method, and the copy in TCRdb shows in-frame clones only, minus some. In the table there are under 200,000 clones, over 75% of which are singletons. What was sequenced was peripheral blood. These receptors were collected from a man aged 45-65 years with acute or convalescent COVID-19.

The genes are TRBV7-8 and TRBJ1-4, with D possibly matching TRBD1 (5 bases). Germline loops: CDR1 SGHVS, CDR2 FQNEAQ. Trimming shortened V by 1 base and J by 5 bases, and 11 bases separated the two germline ends. CDR3 length: 15 amino acids. The CDR3 DNA is TGTGCCAGCAGCTTAGAGTCAGGGTGGAATGAAAAACTGTTTTTT. This codes for CASSLESGWNEKLFF.

The chain is built from TRBV6-6 and TRBJ2-6, with TRBD1 identical over 7 bases. The J segment lost 0 bases and the V segment lost 5 bases, leaving 10 bases of the junction unmatched. The V gene's germline CDR1 is MNHNY and CDR2 SVGAGI (reference sequence). The CDR3 covers 18 residues. For the CDR3, the DNA is TGTGCCAGCAGTCCCGGAAGACAGGGAACCTCTGGGGCCAACGTCCTGACTTTC. Residues: CASSPGRQGTSGANVLTF.

J is TRBJ1-1 and V is TRBV7-2, with TRBD1 matching 9 bases. Germline V CDR1 and CDR2: SGHTA, FQGNSA. There are 14 residues in the CDR3. The trim removed 3 bases at V and 4 bases at J, leaving 3 bases unmatched. The CDR3 is CASSLDRGGTEAFF. The CDR3 DNA reads as TGTGCCAGCAGCTTGGACAGGGGTGGCACTGAAGCTTTCTTT.

The V and J genes are TRBV7-2 and TRBJ1-6, with 8 bases fitting TRBD1. V shed 5 bases and J 3 bases; nucleotides not matched to a gene: 6. This CDR3 spans 16 amino acids. Germline assignment: CDR1 SGHTA and CDR2 FQGNSA. CDR3 residues: CASSDQGASYNSPLHF. CDR3 DNA: TGTGCCAGCAGCGACCAGGGGGCGAGCTATAATTCACCCCTCCACTTT.

The chain couples TRBV6-5 to TRBJ2-5, with 13 bases lining up with TRBD2. V gave up 6 bases and J gave up 4 bases; unmatched junction bases: 5. Germline values: CDR1 MNHEY, CDR2 SVGAGI. The CDR3 spans 15 residues. The CDR3 spells CASSWGLAGRETQYF. Written as DNA, the CDR3 is TGTGCCAGCAGCTGGGGACTAGCGGGAAGAGAGACCCAGTACTTC.

The chain recombines TRBV28 with TRBJ1-5; weak D call: TRBD1 (5 bases). This CDR3 region has 14 residues. Germline loops: CDR1 MDHEN, CDR2 SYDVKM. Trimming shortened V by 6 bases and J by 3 bases, and 12 bases separated the two germline ends. The CDR3 region is CASSNGGTNQPQHF. In DNA, the CDR3 is TGTGCCAGCAGCAACGGGGGGACCAATCAGCCCCAGCATTTT.

The J gene is TRBJ2-1, the V gene TRBV27, with 7 bases that match TRBD2. Trimming removed 6 bases from V and 6 bases from J; junction bases left unmatched: 11. The CDR3 totals 15 residues. CDR1 is MNHEY and CDR2 is SMNVEV in the germline V gene (reference sequence). The CDR3 reads CASRERLAERNEQFF. For the CDR3, the DNA is TGTGCCAGCAGAGAGCGGCTAGCGGAGCGCAATGAGCAGTTCTTC.

This clone was recorded a few times. This chain connects TRBV28 to TRBJ1-3; D unclear. V shed 4 bases and J shed 11 bases, with 12 bases lying between them. Germline V gene lookup returns CDR1 MDHEN and CDR2 SYDVKM. The CDR3 totals 12 residues. The CDR3 bases are TGTGCCAGCAGTTATCAACTTACGGCCATATATTTT. Its protein is CASSYQLTAIYF.

V usage is TRBV19 and J usage is TRBJ2-5; the D gene is possibly TRBD2 (5 bases). V was cut by 0 bases and J by 9 bases, with 11 bases left in between. CDR3 size: 13 residues. Per the germline V gene, CDR1 is LNHDA and CDR2 is SQIVND (reference sequence). CDR3 sequence reads: CASSIEGSGAQYF. The CDR3 nucleotides read TGTGCCAGTAGTATAGAAGGGTCCGGGGCCCAGTACTTC.

This rearrangement joins TRBV7-9 to TRBJ2-3; TRBD2 aligns across 10 bases. Germline V gives CDR1 SEHNR, CDR2 FQNEAQ (reference sequence). Trimming took 0 bases from V and 4 from J; bases not matched to a gene: 4. The CDR3 contains 16 residues. CDR3 DNA sequence: TGTGCCAGCAGCTTAGCGGAAACTAGCGGGGCAGATACGCAGTATTTT. This sequence encodes CASSLAETSGADTQYF.

V and J are TRBV10-3 and TRBJ2-2, with TRBD2 matching 9 bases. CDR3 size: 15 residues. V was pared by 6 bases and J by 4 bases, with 6 bases of the junction left unmatched. From germline, CDR1 is ENHRY and CDR2 SYGVKD. The CDR3 DNA is TGTGCCATCAGCGCTAGCGGGGCCCTCACCGGGGAGCTGTTTTTT. As protein: CAISASGALTGELFF.

The chain has TRBV28 and TRBJ1-2; D unclear. The CDR3 loop spans 13 amino acids. CDR1 is MDHEN and CDR2 is SYDVKM in the germline V gene. V lost 3 bases and J 9 bases, leaving 14 bases between the germline ends. The CDR3 region has the DNA TGTGCCAGCAGTTTGATTCTAGCCGAGCGCTACACCTTC. Its translation: CASSLILAERYTF.